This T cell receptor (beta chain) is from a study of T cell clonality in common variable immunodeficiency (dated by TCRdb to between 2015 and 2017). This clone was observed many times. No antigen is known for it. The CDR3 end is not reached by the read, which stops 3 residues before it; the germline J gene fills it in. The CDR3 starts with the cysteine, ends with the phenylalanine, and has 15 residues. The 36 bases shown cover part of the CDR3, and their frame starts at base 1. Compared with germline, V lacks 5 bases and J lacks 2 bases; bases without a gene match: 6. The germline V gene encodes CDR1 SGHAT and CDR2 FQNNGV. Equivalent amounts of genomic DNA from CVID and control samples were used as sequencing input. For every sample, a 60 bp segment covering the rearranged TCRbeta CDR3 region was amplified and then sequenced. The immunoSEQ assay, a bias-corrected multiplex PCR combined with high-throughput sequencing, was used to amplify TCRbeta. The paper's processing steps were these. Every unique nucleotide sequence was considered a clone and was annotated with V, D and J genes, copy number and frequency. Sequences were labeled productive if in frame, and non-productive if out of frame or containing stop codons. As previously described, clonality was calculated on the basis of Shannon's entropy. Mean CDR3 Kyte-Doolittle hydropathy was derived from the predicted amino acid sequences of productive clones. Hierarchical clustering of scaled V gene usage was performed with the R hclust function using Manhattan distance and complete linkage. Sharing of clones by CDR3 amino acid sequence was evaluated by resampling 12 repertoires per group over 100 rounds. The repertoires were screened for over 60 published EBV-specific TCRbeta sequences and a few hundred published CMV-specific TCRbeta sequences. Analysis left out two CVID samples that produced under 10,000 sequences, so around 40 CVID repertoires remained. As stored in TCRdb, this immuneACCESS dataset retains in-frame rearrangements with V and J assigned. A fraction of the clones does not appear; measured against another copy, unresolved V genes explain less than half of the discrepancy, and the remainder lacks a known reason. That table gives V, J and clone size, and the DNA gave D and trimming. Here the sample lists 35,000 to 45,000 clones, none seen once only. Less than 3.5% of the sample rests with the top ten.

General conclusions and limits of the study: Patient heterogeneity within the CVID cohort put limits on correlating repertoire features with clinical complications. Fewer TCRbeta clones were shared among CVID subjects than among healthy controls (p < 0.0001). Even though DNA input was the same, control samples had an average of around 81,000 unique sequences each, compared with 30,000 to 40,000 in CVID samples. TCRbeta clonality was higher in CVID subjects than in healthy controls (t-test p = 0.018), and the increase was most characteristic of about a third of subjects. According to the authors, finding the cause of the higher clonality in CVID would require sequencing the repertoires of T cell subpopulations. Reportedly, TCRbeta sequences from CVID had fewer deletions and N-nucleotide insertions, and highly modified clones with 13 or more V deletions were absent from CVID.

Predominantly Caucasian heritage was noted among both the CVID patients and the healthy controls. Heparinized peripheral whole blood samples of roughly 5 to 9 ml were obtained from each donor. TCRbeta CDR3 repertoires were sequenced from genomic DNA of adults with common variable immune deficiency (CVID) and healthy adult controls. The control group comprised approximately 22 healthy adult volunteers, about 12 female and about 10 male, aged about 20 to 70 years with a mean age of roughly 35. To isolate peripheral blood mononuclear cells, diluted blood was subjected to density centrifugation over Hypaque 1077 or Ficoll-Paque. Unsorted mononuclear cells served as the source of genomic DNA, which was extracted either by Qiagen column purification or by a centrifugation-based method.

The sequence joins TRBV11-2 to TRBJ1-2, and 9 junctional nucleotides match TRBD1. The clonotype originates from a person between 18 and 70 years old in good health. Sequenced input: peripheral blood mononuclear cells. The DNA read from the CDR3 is TGTGCCAGCAGCCCAGGACAGGGGCTCAACTATGGC. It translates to CASSPGQGLNYG. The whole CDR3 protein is CASSPGQGLNYGYTF.